This T cell receptor beta chain was identified in a study of blood T cell repertoires in COVID-19. With 8 bases removed from V and 8 bases from J, the gap between germline ends came to 18 bases. This CDR3 region has 13 residues. TCRdb keeps only in-frame clones here, not all; method: immunoSEQ multiplex PCR. The table lists approximately 210,000 clones, about 89% of them singletons. Sample: PBMCs or T cells enriched from blood (not recorded which). The TCR was taken from a woman aged 18 to 35 who had recovered from COVID-19. V usage is TRBV12-3 or TRBV12-4 and J usage is TRBJ1-2; D is possibly TRBD1 (6 bases). CDR3 sequence (DNA): TGTGCCAGCTCGACAGGAACCCTCGTGGGCTACACCTTC. Translated: CASSTGTLVGYTF.